The rows below give T cell receptor beta chains drawn from one sample of a study of blood T cell repertoires in COVID-19. Data came from immunoSEQ multiplex PCR; TCRdb stores just in-frame clones and leaves some out. The repertoire includes roughly 260,000 clones, 85% to 90% of them detected once, and 3.7% sits in the top ten. The sequencing sample was made of peripheral blood. These receptors originate from a woman in her forties with acute or convalescent COVID-19. CDR3s include the opening cysteine and the closing phenylalanine or tryptophan. D genes are given only for firm matches. Not every row has a clone size; where given, it reads once, few, many or a size class.

V: TRBV5-1; J: TRBJ2-3; size: NA; D: NA; DNA: TGCGCCAGCAGCCCCCGGGGGGCGAGCACAGATACGCAGTATTTT; CDR3: CASSPRGASTDTQYF
V: TRBV24-1; J: TRBJ1-5; size: few; D: TRBD1; DNA: TGTGCCACCAGTGATTCCGGACAGGGATTATCGCAGCCCCAGCATTTT; CDR3: CATSDSGQGLSQPQHF
V: TRBV14; J: TRBJ2-1; size: NA; D: TRBD2; DNA: TGTGCCAGCAGCCAAGATTCATCAAGCGGGGGGTACAATGAGCAGTTCTTC; CDR3: CASSQDSSSGGYNEQFF
V: TRBV11-2; J: TRBJ2-1; size: NA; D: TRBD2; DNA: TGTGCCAGCAGCTTTTGGCTAGCGGGGGAGAATGAGCAGTTCTTC; CDR3: CASSFWLAGENEQFF
V: TRBV27; J: TRBJ2-1; size: NA; D: NA; DNA: TGTGCCAGCAGTTTGAACCTAGGGGGGGTAAATGAGCAGTTCTTC; CDR3: CASSLNLGGVNEQFF
V: TRBV6-4; J: TRBJ2-2; size: NA; D: TRBD1; DNA: TGTGCCAGCAGTGCCGGGACAGGTGACACCGGGGAGCTGTTTTTT; CDR3: CASSAGTGDTGELFF
V: TRBV7-9; J: TRBJ1-4; size: NA; D: TRBD1; DNA: TGTGCCAGCAGCTTAGACAGGGGGGGAACTAATGAAAAACTGTTTTTT; CDR3: CASSLDRGGTNEKLFF
V: TRBV7-9; J: TRBJ2-3; size: once; D: TRBD2; DNA: TGTGCCAGCAGCTCAACTAGCGGGGGGCCAGATGCAGATACGCAGTATTTT; CDR3: CASSSTSGGPDADTQYF
V: TRBV5-4; J: TRBJ2-3; size: NA; D: TRBD2; DNA: TGTGCCAGCAGCTTGGGGCTAGCGGGGACCTTCGCGCAGTATTTT; CDR3: CASSLGLAGTFAQYF
V: TRBV29-1; J: TRBJ2-5; size: NA; D: NA; DNA: TGCAGCGTTGAGGCAGACATATCCCAAGAGACCCAGTACTTC; CDR3: CSVEADISQETQYF
V: TRBV5-1; J: TRBJ1-2; size: NA; D: NA; DNA: TGCGCCAGCAGCTATGAGACCCGGGGTGGTGGCTACACCTTC; CDR3: CASSYETRGGGYTF
V: TRBV6-5; J: TRBJ1-1; size: NA; D: NA; DNA: TGTGCCAGCAGTTACCGGGGAGGGGGCACTGAAGCTTTCTTT; CDR3: CASSYRGGGTEAFF
V: TRBV19; J: TRBJ1-2; size: NA; D: TRBD1; DNA: TGTGCCAGTACCCCGGTTGACAGGGGATATGACTATGGCTACACCTTC; CDR3: CASTPVDRGYDYGYTF
V: TRBV7-9; J: TRBJ1-2; size: NA; D: NA; DNA: TGTGCCAGCAGCCCGGGGGGCACCCCTTATGGCTACACCTTC; CDR3: CASSPGGTPYGYTF
V: TRBV24-1; J: TRBJ2-2; size: NA; D: NA; DNA: TGTGCCACCAGTGATACCCGCAGGGTGTCCGGGGAGCTGTTTTTT; CDR3: CATSDTRRVSGELFF
V: TRBV2; J: TRBJ2-5; size: NA; D: TRBD2; DNA: TGTGCCAGCAGTGAACCTACTAGCGGGGGGGCCGCAGAGACCCAGTACTTC; CDR3: CASSEPTSGGAAETQYF
V: TRBV3-1/TRBV3-2; J: TRBJ1-2; size: NA; D: NA; DNA: TGTGCCAGCAGCCAGGAAACAACTAGGGTTGACTATGGCTACACCTTC; CDR3: CASSQETTRVDYGYTF
V: TRBV19; J: TRBJ1-2; size: NA; D: TRBD1; DNA: TGTGCCAGTACCGATCCTGGACAGGGGTTGTATGGCTACACCTTC; CDR3: CASTDPGQGLYGYTF
V: TRBV7-9; J: TRBJ1-1; size: NA; D: NA; DNA: TGTGCCAGCAGCCCCGGTCGGGGGGGCCTAGCTGAAGCTTTCTTT; CDR3: CASSPGRGGLAEAFF
V: TRBV29-1; J: TRBJ2-1; size: NA; D: NA; DNA: TGCAGCGTTGATAAAAGGGGCGGCGGCTACAATGAGCAGTTCTTC; CDR3: CSVDKRGGGYNEQFF
V: TRBV9; J: TRBJ2-6; size: NA; D: NA; DNA: TGTGCCAGCAGCGTAGGACTCTCTGGGGCCAACGTCCTGACTTTC; CDR3: CASSVGLSGANVLTF
V: TRBV2; J: TRBJ1-2; size: NA; D: NA; DNA: TGTGCCGTCGTAATAGGGGCAGGTGGCTACACCTTC; CDR3: CAVVIGAGGYTF
V: TRBV19; J: TRBJ1-5; size: NA; D: NA; DNA: TGTGCCAGTAGTATACAGGGGAGCAGCAATCAGCCCCAGCATTTT; CDR3: CASSIQGSSNQPQHF
V: TRBV5-6; J: TRBJ1-6; size: NA; D: NA; DNA: TGTGCCAGCAGCGGCGACAGGCCCCCTGATTCACCCCTCCACTTT; CDR3: CASSGDRPPDSPLHF
V: TRBV4-1; J: TRBJ2-1; size: once; D: NA; DNA: TGCGCCAGCAGCCAAGAGACAAACTCCTACAATGAGCAGTTCTTC; CDR3: CASSQETNSYNEQFF
V: TRBV19; J: TRBJ2-1; size: NA; D: TRBD1; DNA: TGTGCCAGTAGTTCTTACAGGGGGCCCTACAATGAGCAGTTCTTC; CDR3: CASSSYRGPYNEQFF
V: TRBV24-1; J: TRBJ1-5; size: once; D: NA; DNA: TGTGCCACCAGTGGCAGTGTAGGGGGTCAGCCCCAGCATTTT; CDR3: CATSGSVGGQPQHF
V: TRBV7-9; J: TRBJ2-1; size: NA; D: TRBD2; DNA: TGTGCCAGCAGCCCACCCGGGGGGGGTTATGAGCAGTTCTTC; CDR3: CASSPPGGGYEQFF
V: TRBV3-1/TRBV3-2; J: TRBJ1-2; size: NA; D: NA; DNA: TGTGCCAGCAGCCAGAGGAGCTATGGCTACACCTTC; CDR3: CASSQRSYGYTF
V: TRBV11-2; J: TRBJ1-2; size: NA; D: NA; DNA: TGTGCCAGCAGCTTAGGTGGCTTACCACATGGCTACACCTTC; CDR3: CASSLGGLPHGYTF
V: TRBV6-5; J: TRBJ1-1; size: NA; D: NA; DNA: TGTGCCAGCAGCCACCCAGGGGTTACTAACACTGAAGCTTTCTTT; CDR3: CASSHPGVTNTEAFF
V: TRBV14; J: TRBJ1-1; size: few; D: NA; DNA: TGTGCCAGCAGCTCCTACAGGAACACTGAAGCTTTCTTT; CDR3: CASSSYRNTEAFF
V: TRBV6-5; J: TRBJ1-2; size: NA; D: NA; DNA: TGTGCCAGCAGGGCAGGGGTCAACTATGGCTACACCTTC; CDR3: CASRAGVNYGYTF
V: TRBV12-3/TRBV12-4; J: TRBJ1-1; size: NA; D: NA; DNA: TGTGCCAGCAGTTTGATCGGGGATGAAGCTTTCTTT; CDR3: CASSLIGDEAFF
V: TRBV5-6; J: TRBJ1-5; size: NA; D: TRBD1; DNA: TGTGCCAGCAGCTATACCGCGGGACAGCGCCTTTATAGCAATCAGCCCCAGCATTTT; CDR3: CASSYTAGQRLYSNQPQHF
V: TRBV11-2; J: TRBJ2-3; size: NA; D: NA; DNA: TGTGCCAGCAGCTCGCGGCCCGGGGGCACAGATACGCAGTATTTT; CDR3: CASSSRPGGTDTQYF
V: TRBV6-5; J: TRBJ2-1; size: NA; D: NA; DNA: TGTGCCAGCAGTTACATGTGGCAGACCTACAATGAGCAGTTCTTC; CDR3: CASSYMWQTYNEQFF
V: TRBV7-3; J: TRBJ1-2; size: NA; D: TRBD1; DNA: TGTGCCAGCAGCTCGGGACAGGGGGATGGCTACACCTTC; CDR3: CASSSGQGDGYTF
V: TRBV20-1; J: TRBJ1-1; size: NA; D: NA; DNA: TGCAGTGCTAGTGGTCAGACTGAAGCTTTCTTT; CDR3: CSASGQTEAFF
V: TRBV12-5; J: TRBJ1-6; size: NA; D: NA; DNA: TGTGCTAGTGGTTTGGTGGCAGGGTTTAATTCACCCCTCCACTTT; CDR3: CASGLVAGFNSPLHF
V: TRBV6-6; J: TRBJ1-1; size: NA; D: TRBD1; DNA: TGTGCCAGCAGACAAGGACAGGTTGACACTGAAGCTTTCTTT; CDR3: CASRQGQVDTEAFF
V: TRBV7-6; J: TRBJ2-2; size: NA; D: TRBD2; DNA: TGTGCCAGCAGCTTAGCAACCGGACTAGCGGGTTTCGCGAACACCGGGGAGCTGTTTTTT; CDR3: CASSLATGLAGFANTGELFF
V: TRBV19; J: TRBJ2-2; size: NA; D: TRBD1; DNA: TGTGCCAGTAGCCCAACAGGGGCCAACACCGGGGAGCTGTTTTTT; CDR3: CASSPTGANTGELFF
V: TRBV6-4; J: TRBJ2-3; size: NA; D: NA; DNA: TGTGCCAGCAGTGACTCGGCCGAGGCTGGGACGCAGTATTTT; CDR3: CASSDSAEAGTQYF
V: TRBV13; J: TRBJ2-2; size: NA; D: NA; DNA: TGTGCCAGCAGCTTAGCGGGGGGCTTATCTGGGGAGCTGTTTTTT; CDR3: CASSLAGGLSGELFF
V: TRBV3-1/TRBV3-2; J: TRBJ1-2; size: NA; D: NA; DNA: TGTGCCAGCAGCCCAGGACCGGGGGATGGCTACACCTTC; CDR3: CASSPGPGDGYTF